This T cell receptor (beta chain) came from a study of regulatory T cells in long-lasting Graves disease. Study-level background: Antithyroid drugs had been given to newly diagnosed Graves' patients for under 3 months.

iRepertoire HTBI primers and Arm-PCR of CDR3 regions built TCR beta libraries. TCRdb fed the multiplex PCR reads into MiXCR, producing one record per CDR3 protein. Of around 460,000 distinct CDR3 sequences in the sample, about 15% were seen once. This clonotype has a handful of counts. V lost 5 bases and J lost 4, with 16 bases in between. The CDR3 totals 15 residues. Germline values: CDR1 LGHNA, CDR2 YNFKEQ. The time point here: newly diagnosed GD, antithyroid drugs for less than 3 months. Generation of the TCR library employed RNA extracted from PBMCs. The sample was also linked to a second study, of T cells in Graves' hyperthyroidism and ophthalmopathy. That work adds: Any patient presenting with uncontrolled infection, other autoimmune disease, pregnancy or lactation was left out. The TCR CDR3 was amplified in a first-round RT-PCR using the HTBI primer set.

The chain combines TRBV4-2 with TRBJ2-3; a possible D gene is TRBD1 (5 bases). Here the sequenced sample was peripheral blood mononuclear cells (PBMCs), taken at new diagnosis, from a patient treated with antithyroid drugs. This sequence originates from a woman in her forties or fifties with Graves disease. CDR3 bases: TGTGCCAGCAGCGGCTTAGGGGTTGGTGCAGATACGCAGTATTTT. It translates to CASSGLGVGADTQYF.